Listed here are 17 T cell receptor beta chains from one sample, sequenced in a study of long-term antiretroviral therapy in people with HIV. At the survey level, the v3.0 immunoSEQ assay was run. Here immunoSEQ multiplex PCR was the method, and the copy in TCRdb shows in-frame clones only, minus some. This sample has about 20,000 clones, with 90% found just once. The specimen was unsorted PBMCs, collected approximately 4.4 years before starting antiretroviral therapy. The source is a woman aged 25 to 39 with HIV.

The chain joins TRBV5-4 to TRBJ2-7, with a possible D match to TRBD2 (6 bases). V shed 0 bases and J shed 6 bases, with 16 bases lying between them. The CDR3 has 15 amino acids. Germline V CDR1 and CDR2: SGHNT, YYREEE (reference sequence). The CDR3 sequence: CASSLDPRAGGEQYF. Written as DNA, the CDR3 is TGTGCCAGCAGCTTGGATCCCAGGGCCGGGGGCGAGCAGTACTTC.

The rearrangement joins TRBV4-3 to TRBJ1-2, with 7 bases matching TRBD1. CDR3 length: 14 residues. The V gene's germline CDR1 is LGHNA and CDR2 YSLEER. Losses at the gene ends were 4 bases for V and 5 bases for J; bases not matched to a gene: 7. The CDR3 region is CASSLRQGQYGYTF. For the CDR3, the DNA is TGCGCCAGCAGCCTACGACAGGGACAATATGGCTACACCTTC.

The chain carries TRBV11-2 and TRBJ2-1; 7 nucleotides align to TRBD1. In germline, CDR1 is SGHAT, CDR2 FQNNGV. Trimming at V came to 10 bases and at J to 0 bases, leaving 15 bases not matched to a gene. The length of the CDR3 is 17 residues. CDR3 region: CATMGTVSYSSYNEQFF. DNA for the CDR3: TGTGCCACAATGGGGACAGTTAGTTATAGCTCCTACAATGAGCAGTTCTTC.

The chain links TRBV9 to TRBJ2-5; 7 nucleotides match TRBD2. V lost 0 bases and J lost 0; bases outside the gene matches: 5. CDR3 length equals 16 residues. Germline V gene lookup returns CDR1 SGDLS and CDR2 YYNGEE. CDR3 sequence (DNA): TGTGCCAGCAGCGTAGGCGCTAGCGGCTACCAAGAGACCCAGTACTTC. Translating it yields CASSVGASGYQETQYF. Filled out from reference TRBV9 and TRBJ2-5, the complete variable domain reads DSGVTQTPKHLITATGQRVTLRCSPRSGDLSVYWYQQSLDQGLQFLIQYYNGEERAKGNILERFSAQQFPDLHSELNLSSLELGDSALYFCASSVGASGYQETQYFGPGTRLLVL.

This chain links TRBV14 with TRBJ1-5; weak D call: TRBD1 (5 bases). The germline CDR1 and CDR2 sequences are SGHDN and FVKESK. This CDR3 is 16 amino acids long. V was trimmed by 4 bases and J by 3 bases, leaving 16 bases between them. The CDR3 is CASSPWQGGNNQPQHF. In DNA, the CDR3 is TGTGCCAGCAGCCCTTGGCAGGGAGGGAACAATCAGCCCCAGCATTTT.

The V call is TRBV27, the J call TRBJ1-1, with unresolved D. CDR3 length: 16 residues. Germline lookup yields CDR1 MNHEY and CDR2 SMNVEV (reference sequence). The V gene lost 3 bases and the J gene lost 2 bases, with 16 bases spanning the gap. The CDR3 coding sequence is TGTGCCAGCAGTTTCTACATTCGAGGGTTTAACACTGAAGCTTTCTTT. Residues: CASSFYIRGFNTEAFF.

V usage is TRBV27 and J usage is TRBJ2-1; D perhaps matches TRBD1 (5 bases). V lost 3 bases and J 9 bases, leaving 12 bases between the germline ends. This CDR3 is built from 13 residues. Germline V lookup: CDR1 MNHEY, CDR2 SMNVEV (reference sequence). In DNA, the CDR3 is TGTGCCAGCAGTTTCGGACATAACGGTGAGCAGTTCTTC. Residues: CASSFGHNGEQFF.

The gene calls are TRBV10-3 and TRBJ1-3, with 9 bases aligning to TRBD1. Germline V gene sequence: CDR1 ENHRY, CDR2 SYGVKD. V was pared by 3 bases and J by 6 bases, with 9 bases of the junction left unmatched. CDR3 length: 16 residues. The CDR3 DNA follows: TGTGCCATCAGTGACTCCGGGACAGGGTTGGAAAACACCATATATTTT. Its protein product is CAISDSGTGLENTIYF.

The chain carries TRBV7-2 and TRBJ2-7; D remains ambiguous. Germline CDR1 and CDR2: SGHTA and FQGNSA. V shed 0 bases and J shed 9 bases, with 18 bases lying between them. There are 15 residues in the CDR3. CDR3 sequence reads: CASSLAVGGSTLQYF. DNA for the CDR3: TGTGCCAGCAGCTTAGCAGTGGGTGGTTCTACGTTGCAGTACTTC.

The chain combines TRBV5-5 with TRBJ1-1; no reliable D call. V was cut by 0 bases and J by 2 bases, with 17 bases left in between. CDR3 length: 17 residues. CDR1 is SGHKS, CDR2 YYEKEE, per germline (reference sequence). This CDR3 is CASSLALFGTLNTEAFF. In DNA form, the CDR3 reads TGTGCCAGCAGCTTGGCCTTATTTGGCACTCTCAACACTGAAGCTTTCTTT. The whole variable domain, filled in from reference TRBV5-5 and TRBJ1-1, reads DAGVTQSPTHLIKTRGQQVTLRCSPISGHKSVSWYQQVLGQGPQFIFQYYEKEERGRGNFPDRFSARQFPNYSSELNVNALLLGDSALYLCASSLALFGTLNTEAFFGQGTRLTVV.

J is TRBJ1-1 and V is TRBV7-8; possibly TRBD1 for D (5 bases). The germline V gene encodes CDR1 SGHVS and CDR2 FQNEAQ. The CDR3 sequence is 13 residues long. V dropped 1 base and J dropped 8 bases, with 11 bases sitting between them. CDR3 in DNA: TGTGCCAGCAGCTTAGGTGCAGGGCTAGAAGCTTTCTTT. It codes for CASSLGAGLEAFF.

This chain links TRBV19 with TRBJ1-2; 12 positions agree with TRBD1. The J segment lost 4 bases and the V segment lost 7 bases, leaving 10 bases of the junction unmatched. CDR3 length equals 16 residues. From germline, CDR1 is LNHDA and CDR2 SQIVND (reference sequence). The CDR3 loop is CASIEGQGAGSYGYTF. For the CDR3, the DNA is TGTGCCAGTATTGAGGGACAGGGGGCCGGAAGCTATGGCTACACCTTC.

The chain joins TRBV18 to TRBJ1-6; D is ambiguous. Germline assignment: CDR1 KGHSH and CDR2 LQKENI. The CDR3 totals 14 residues. Trimming shortened V by 6 bases and J by 8 bases, and 14 bases separated the two germline ends. Here the CDR3 reads CASSAKDGDSPLHF. The DNA for the CDR3 is TGTGCCAGCTCGGCGAAGGACGGTGATTCACCCCTCCACTTT.

The rearrangement uses TRBV18 and TRBJ2-3; D unresolved. Germline V gene lookup returns CDR1 KGHSH and CDR2 LQKENI. The CDR3 totals 12 residues. Trimming left V 3 bases short and J 0 bases short, with 1 base between. CDR3 DNA: TGTGCCAGCTCACCCAGCACAGATACGCAGTATTTT. Protein product: CASSPSTDTQYF.

The rearrangement uses TRBV9 and TRBJ2-6, with D perhaps TRBD1 (6 bases). Between the trimmed V and J ends, which lost 0 bases and 1 base, there was a span of 17 bases. The CDR3 spans 19 residues. Germline V lookup: CDR1 SGDLS, CDR2 YYNGEE. The CDR3 nucleotides read TGTGCCAGCAGCGTAGATTTGGGCAGGGGATTGTCTGGGGCCAACGTCCTGACTTTC. Encoded protein: CASSVDLGRGLSGANVLTF.

J is TRBJ1-1 and V is TRBV2; the match to TRBD1 covers 9 bases. J lost 10 bases, V lost 8 bases, and 11 bases had no gene match. Germline V gives CDR1 SNHLY, CDR2 FYNNEI. This CDR3 has 13 residues. The CDR3 DNA is TGTGCCAGCCACCGGAACGGACAGGGGACAGCTTTCTTT. It encodes CASHRNGQGTAFF.

The chain employs TRBV6-6 and TRBJ1-2; 8 bases agree with TRBD1. Germline lookup yields CDR1 MNHNY and CDR2 SVGAGI (reference sequence). The CDR3 contains 15 residues. Trimming took 9 bases from V and 7 from J; bases not matched to a gene: 16. The CDR3 DNA is TGTGCCAGTACCTTTGGACAGGGAGAAAACGGTGGCTACACCTTC. Encoded protein: CASTFGQGENGGYTF.